What follows are 4 T cell receptor beta chains derived from one specimen sequenced in a study of T cells in women clearing cervical HPV infection. Data came from immunoSEQ multiplex PCR; TCRdb stores just in-frame clones and leaves some out. Recorded here are about 45,000 clones; the top ten clones represent more than 1%. What was sequenced was blood buffy coat. Source of these receptors: a woman between 18 and 75 years old with a cervical HPV16 infection that either progressed to CIN3+ or cleared (not recorded which).

Concerning this clone: The read ends 3 residues before the CDR3 terminus; that terminus is restored from the germline J gene. V is TRBV7-3 and J is TRBJ2-6, with D possibly being TRBD2 (5 bases). This CDR3 has 15 residues. Trimming removed 2 bases from V and 3 bases from J, with 8 bases in between. The V gene's germline CDR1 is SGHTA and CDR2 FQGTGA. The CDR3 sequence: CASSLATSGANVLTF. The DNA read from the CDR3 is TGTGCCAGCAGCTTAGCCACTAGTGGGGCCAACGTC.

With regard to this clone: The read finishes 3 residues shy of the CDR3 end, and the germline J gene is used to complete it. V and J are TRBV20-1 and TRBJ2-1; TRBD2 aligns across 8 bases. This CDR3 comprises 16 residues. V shed 0 bases and J 4 bases; nucleotides not matched to a gene: 8. In germline, CDR1 is DFQATT, CDR2 SNEGSKA (reference sequence). The DNA read from the CDR3 is TGCAGTGCTAGAGATCAACTAGCGGTGTCGTACAATGAG. Translation gives CSARDQLAVSYNE. The whole CDR3 sequence reads CSARDQLAVSYNEQFF.

Comments on this clone: The sequenced fragment ends 3 residues before the CDR3 boundary, so the rest is inferred from the germline J gene. The J gene is TRBJ1-4, the V gene TRBV19, with a possible D match to TRBD1 (5 bases). The V end was cut by 6 bases, the J end by 0 bases, with 11 bases between. Germline values: CDR1 LNHDA, CDR2 SQIVND (reference sequence). The CDR3 spans 15 residues. Incomplete CDR3 DNA: TGTGCCAGTAGGTCGGGCAGGGCAACTAATGAAAAA. Protein sequence: CASRSGRATNEK. The whole CDR3 sequence reads CASRSGRATNEKLFF.

Of note for this clone: With the read ending 3 residues before the CDR3 end, the germline J gene is used to fill in that end. The J gene is TRBJ2-7, the V gene TRBV2; weak D call: TRBD1 (5 bases). The CDR3 runs to 15 residues. V was clipped by 0 bases and J by 2 bases, with 11 bases between them. Germline CDR1 reads SNHLY; CDR2 reads FYNNEI. The part of the CDR3 DNA that was read is TGTGCCAGCAGTGAAGCAGGGGTCGAGACCTACGAG. It is translated as CASSEAGVETYE. The whole CDR3 region reads CASSEAGVETYEQYF.